This passage covers 27 T cell receptor beta chains from one sample sequenced in a study of T cell responses to AZD1222 COVID-19 vaccine. Only in-frame clones appear in the TCRdb table, and some are missing; sequencing was by immunoSEQ multiplex PCR. The repertoire includes 72,000 or so clones, 85% of them detected once, and about 20% sits in the top ten. The specimen was peripheral blood, collected on day 0 of AZD1222 vaccination. The receptors stem from an adult in good health.

CDR3 sequence reads: CASSYSRLDAYGYTF. The DNA of the CDR3 is TGTGCCAGCAGTTACTCGAGACTGGACGCCTATGGCTACACCTTC. The rearrangement links TRBV6-5 to TRBJ1-2; unclear D gene. Trimming took 0 bases from V and 4 from J, leaving 12 bases between them. Looked up from germline, CDR1 is MNHEY and CDR2 is SVGAGI. This CDR3 has 15 amino acids.

This chain connects TRBV3-1 (or the pseudogene TRBV3-2) to TRBJ2-7, with D maybe TRBD1 (7 bases). Germline CDR1 is LGHDT and CDR2 is YNNKEL (reference sequence). Trimming removed 6 bases from V and 8 bases from J, with 17 bases in between. This CDR3 has 13 amino acids. In nucleotides, the CDR3 is TGTGCCAGCAGGCCGGAGGGGGCGCCTCAGCAGTACTTC. Residues: CASRPEGAPQQYF.

The chain links TRBV7-9 to TRBJ1-1, with D uncertain. V lost 6 bases and J lost 5, with 7 bases in between. CDR3 length equals 11 residues. The germline V gene encodes CDR1 SEHNR and CDR2 FQNEAQ (reference sequence). The CDR3 DNA reads TGTGCCAGCAGACGAGTTACTGAAGCTTTCTTT. Translating it yields CASRRVTEAFF.

This clone has only one observation. Compared with germline, one end of the junction differs, possibly owing to a read error. The V gene is TRBV13, the J gene TRBJ2-3, with D uncertain. Germline V lookup: CDR1 PRHDT, CDR2 FYEKMQ (reference sequence). There are 14 residues in the CDR3. CDR3 nucleotide sequence: TGTGCCAGCACCTTAGCAGTTAGCACAGATACGCAGTATTTT. The encoded protein is CASTLAVSTDTQYF.

The V gene is TRBV18, the J gene TRBJ2-7, with D perhaps TRBD2 (5 bases). There are 13 residues in the CDR3. V dropped 3 bases and J dropped 2 bases, with 8 bases sitting between them. Germline-derived CDR1 and CDR2 are KGHSH and LQKENI. This CDR3 is CASSPDGTYEQYF. In DNA, the CDR3 is TGTGCCAGCTCACCGGACGGGACCTACGAGCAGTACTTC.

The chain employs TRBV5-1 and TRBJ1-2; D might be TRBD1 (5 bases). CDR1 and CDR2 from the germline V gene are SGHRS and YFSETQ. Trimming shortened V by 9 bases and J by 2 bases, and 14 bases separated the two germline ends. The CDR3 is made up of 13 amino acids. The CDR3 DNA is TGCGCCACCAACCCCGGGGGGAACTATGGCTACACCTTC. Amino acids: CATNPGGNYGYTF.

The rearrangement joins TRBV10-3 to TRBJ1-6; D is ambiguous. This CDR3 region has 16 residues. Trimming left V 5 bases short and J 5 bases short, with 16 bases between. From germline, CDR1 is ENHRY and CDR2 SYGVKD. The CDR3, as DNA: TGTGCCATCAGTCAGAGGGAGGTCGTCCATAATTCACCCCTCCACTTT. Protein sequence: CAISQREVVHNSPLHF.

The chain combines TRBV9 with TRBJ2-3, with 8 bases that match TRBD2. Germline CDR1 is SGDLS and CDR2 is YYNGEE. The J segment lost 0 bases and the V segment lost 0 bases, leaving 3 bases of the junction unmatched. This CDR3 is built from 16 residues. The CDR3 here is CASSVAGGASTDTQYF. In DNA form, the CDR3 reads TGTGCCAGCAGCGTAGCCGGGGGGGCTAGCACAGATACGCAGTATTTT. Full variable domain (outside the CDR3, taken from reference TRBV9 and TRBJ2-3): DSGVTQTPKHLITATGQRVTLRCSPRSGDLSVYWYQQSLDQGLQFLIQYYNGEERAKGNILERFSAQQFPDLHSELNLSSLELGDSALYFCASSVAGGASTDTQYFGPGTRLTVL.

The CDR3 protein is CAWSVRRADEQFF. The CDR3 DNA is TGTGCCTGGAGTGTACGGAGAGCCGATGAGCAGTTCTTC. The chain links TRBV30 to TRBJ2-1; D remains ambiguous. Trimming left V 0 bases short and J 8 bases short, with 11 bases between. The germline V gene has CDR1 GTSNPN and CDR2 SVGIG (reference sequence). CDR3 length: 13 residues.

This clone was picked up one time. CDR3 residues: CASSMTRGSYNEQFF. CDR3 in DNA: TGTGCCAGCAGCATGACTAGAGGTTCCTACAATGAGCAGTTCTTC. This chain uses TRBV9 with TRBJ2-1; a possible D gene is TRBD2 (6 bases). Germline V CDR1 and CDR2: SGDLS, YYNGEE. This CDR3 has 15 amino acids. The V end lost 4 bases, the J end lost 1 base, and 12 bases lay between the germline ends.

The gene calls are TRBV2 and TRBJ2-2, with 7 bases that match TRBD1. Germline V gene data show CDR1 as SNHLY and CDR2 as FYNNEI. The J segment lost 0 bases and the V segment lost 5 bases, leaving 3 bases of the junction unmatched. The CDR3 is 15 amino acids. CDR3 in amino acids: CASSLTGSNTGELFF. The CDR3 nucleotides read TGTGCCAGCAGTTTGACAGGGTCGAACACCGGGGAGCTGTTTTTT.

The CDR3 sequence: CASSYGDRAYNEQFF. As DNA, the CDR3 is TGTGCCAGCAGTTACGGAGACAGGGCCTACAATGAGCAGTTCTTC. V usage is TRBV6-6 and J usage is TRBJ2-1, with 7 bases lining up with TRBD1. V lost 2 bases and J lost 2; bases outside the gene matches: 3. Germline lookup yields CDR1 MNHNY and CDR2 SVGAGI (reference sequence). The CDR3 is 15 amino acids.

This chain connects TRBV5-1 to TRBJ2-5; 9 nucleotides align to TRBD1. V was pared by 4 bases and J by 7 bases, with 11 bases of the junction left unmatched. The CDR3 loop spans 15 amino acids. CDR1 and CDR2 (germline): SGHRS, YFSETQ. The CDR3 is CASSPGGPTGGTQYF. The CDR3 nucleotides read TGCGCCAGCAGCCCCGGGGGGCCGACAGGGGGGACCCAGTACTTC.

The rearrangement joins TRBV27 to TRBJ1-2; D perhaps matches TRBD1 (5 bases). Trimming pared 3 bases from V and 1 base from J, leaving 12 bases between. The CDR3 runs 15 residues. From germline, CDR1 is MNHEY and CDR2 SMNVEV (reference sequence). The CDR3, as DNA: TGTGCCAGCAGTTTTGTTTGGGGGAATAACTATGGCTACACCTTC. Translated: CASSFVWGNNYGYTF.

CDR3 nucleotides: TGTGCCAGCAGCTTACTATTCGGGACTAACAATGAGCAGTTCTTC. Its translation: CASSLLFGTNNEQFF. The chain uses TRBV11-2 and TRBJ2-1; 7 nucleotides line up with TRBD2. V shed 2 bases, J shed 5 bases, and the junction held 6 bases outside the gene matches. CDR1 SGHAT and CDR2 FQNNGV come from the germline V gene. This CDR3 spans 15 amino acids.

Only a few counts were recorded for this clone. The chain has TRBV6-1 and TRBJ2-5, with TRBD2 identical over 7 bases. In germline, CDR1 is MNHNS, CDR2 SASEGT. After removal of 2 bases from V and 6 bases from J, the junction contained 9 bases not matched to a gene. The CDR3 sequence is 15 residues long. DNA for the CDR3: TGTGCCAGCAGTGAATTCGCGGGAGAGGTAAAGACCCAGTACTTC. It encodes CASSEFAGEVKTQYF.

This clone has more than one count but fewer than ten. The gene calls are TRBV29-1 and TRBJ1-2, with 11 bases fitting TRBD1. The length of the CDR3 is 15 residues. Unmatched junction bases numbered 8, after V lost 6 bases and J lost 2 bases. CDR1 SQVTM and CDR2 ANQGSEA come from the germline V gene. As DNA, the CDR3 is TGCAGCGTCTCCGGGACAGGGGGTCACAACTATGGCTACACCTTC. Translated: CSVSGTGGHNYGYTF.

The CDR3 nucleotides read TGTGCCACTAGCGGGAGTGGTGATACGCAGTATTTT. Its protein is CATSGSGDTQYF. V is TRBV28 and J is TRBJ2-3; 10 positions agree with TRBD2. The CDR3 totals 12 residues. Germline values: CDR1 MDHEN, CDR2 SYDVKM. V lost 10 bases and J lost 6; bases outside the gene matches: 4.

This chain joins TRBV7-8 and TRBJ2-7; D is uncertain. The V and J ends lost 7 bases and 2 bases respectively, with 12 bases between them. The CDR3 is 13 residues long. Germline CDR1 is SGHVS and CDR2 is FQNEAQ. CDR3 in DNA: TGTGCCAGCATATCTGGGGTGGCCTACGAGCAGTACTTC. It is translated as CASISGVAYEQYF. Full variable domain (remainder filled in from reference TRBV7-8 and TRBJ2-7): GAGVSQSPRYKVAKRGQDVALRCDPISGHVSLFWYQQALGQGPEFLTYFQNEAQLDKSGLPSDRFFAERPEGSVSTLKIQRTQQEDSAVYLCASISGVAYEQYFGPGTRLTVT.

This sequence joins TRBV21-1 and TRBJ1-2. TRBV21-1 is a pseudogene segment. The CDR3 is 13 residues long. CDR3 protein: CASSKAPFYGYTF. DNA of the CDR3: TGTGCCAGCAGCAAAGCCCCGTTCTATGGCTACACCTTC.

This chain links TRBV29-1 with TRBJ1-1, with D perhaps matching TRBD1 (5 bases). The CDR3 spans 13 residues. Germline CDR1 and CDR2: SQVTM and ANQGSEA. Trimming pared 6 bases from V and 10 bases from J, leaving 21 bases between. CDR3 nucleotides: TGCAGCGTGACCGGGGTGAGGCGACAGCGAGCTTTCTTT. It is translated as CSVTGVRRQRAFF.

J is TRBJ2-7 and V is TRBV5-1; 12 bases line up with TRBD2. Trimming took 2 bases from V and 3 from J; bases not matched to a gene: 6. The CDR3 is 16 residues long. The germline V gene encodes CDR1 SGHRS and CDR2 YFSETQ. The CDR3 DNA reads TGCGCCAGCAGCTTCAACTCACTAGCGGGGGGCTACGAGCAGTACTTC. Amino acids: CASSFNSLAGGYEQYF.

Notes on this clone: One end of the junction is discordant with germline, which a read error may explain. The gene calls are TRBV2 and TRBJ1-1, with TRBD1 matching 7 bases. CDR1 and CDR2 from the germline V gene are SNHLY and FYNNEI. The CDR3 sequence is 14 residues long. The CDR3 bases are TGTGCCAGCAGCGAAGACCGTTGGACAGGAGAAGCTTTCTTT. It is translated as CASSEDRWTGEAFF. Filled out from reference TRBV2 and TRBJ1-1, the complete variable domain reads EPEVTQTPSHQVTQMGQEVILRCVPISNHLYFYWYRQILGQKVEFLVSFYNNEISEKSEIFDDQFSVERPDGSNFTLKIRSTKLEDSAMYFCASSEDRWTGEAFFGQGTRLTVV.

This chain links TRBV27 with TRBJ1-2, with a tentative D call TRBD1 (5 bases). CDR3 length: 12 amino acids. Germline CDR1 reads MNHEY; CDR2 reads SMNVEV (reference sequence). V gave up 4 bases and J gave up 8 bases, with 11 bases separating them. CDR3 DNA: TGTGCCAGCAGTTCGGGGAGGGACGGCTACACCTTC. It is translated as CASSSGRDGYTF.

The rearrangement joins TRBV7-9 to TRBJ1-1, with a weak D call TRBD1 (5 bases). The CDR3 runs 17 residues. The germline CDR1 and CDR2 sequences are SEHNR and FQNEAQ (reference sequence). The V gene lost 4 bases and the J gene lost 0 bases, with 18 bases spanning the gap. CDR3 amino acids: CASSSRGGGGMNTEAFF. In DNA, the CDR3 is TGTGCCAGCAGCTCCCGCGGCGGGGGAGGAATGAACACTGAAGCTTTCTTT.

V gene TRBV29-1 combines with J gene TRBJ2-1; D tentatively reads TRBD1 or TRBD2 (5 bases each). The germline V and J ends were trimmed by 5 bases and 6 bases, with 11 bases remaining between them. The CDR3 is 12 amino acids. Germline V gene sequence: CDR1 SQVTM, CDR2 ANQGSEA. The CDR3 region has the DNA TGCAGCGTTTGGGACGGCTCCAATGAGCAGTTCTTC. Translating gives CSVWDGSNEQFF.

The chain combines TRBV27 with TRBJ1-2; D uncertain. CDR1 and CDR2 from the germline V gene are MNHEY and SMNVEV (reference sequence). V was shortened by 2 bases and J by 8 bases, with 12 bases between the two germline ends. CDR3 size: 13 residues. The CDR3 region has the DNA TGTGCCAGCAGTTTAGGAGTCGGCCAGGGCTACACCTTC. Translated: CASSLGVGQGYTF.